Listed below are T cell receptor beta chains from one sample, sequenced in a study of T cells in Graves' hyperthyroidism and ophthalmopathy. Using its own MiXCR run on the multiplex PCR reads, TCRdb lists one record per CDR3 protein. The sample carries about 530,000 distinct CDR3 sequences, roughly 15% recorded once. Sequencing was done on a sample of blood. The receptors come from a young woman with Graves' ophthalmopathy. CDR3s include the opening cysteine and the closing phenylalanine or tryptophan. D genes are given only for firm matches. Where a row states a size, it is once, few, many or the class of an expanded clone; other rows omit it.

d_call: .; clone_size: many; j_call: TRBJ2-2; v_call: TRBV5-5; cdr3_aa: CASSLGLPHTGELFF; cdr3_nt: TGTGCCAGCAGCTTGGGACTCCCGCACACCGGGGAGCTGTTTTTT
d_call: .; clone_size: .; j_call: TRBJ2-2; v_call: TRBV5-5; cdr3_aa: CASSPLASTGELFF; cdr3_nt: TGTGCCAGCAGTCCGCTAGCCAGCACCGGGGAGCTGTTTTTT
d_call: TRBD1; clone_size: .; j_call: TRBJ1-1; v_call: TRBV5-5; cdr3_aa: CASSSSSPGQGRREAFF; cdr3_nt: TGCGCCAGCAGCTCCTCTTCACCGGGACAGGGGCGACGTGAAGCTTTCTTT
d_call: .; clone_size: many; j_call: TRBJ2-3; v_call: TRBV28; cdr3_aa: CASIGTTDTQYF; cdr3_nt: TGTGCCAGCATAGGGACCACAGATACGCAGTATTTT
d_call: .; clone_size: many; j_call: TRBJ2-3; v_call: TRBV11-2; cdr3_aa: CASSFDNGGPTDTQYF; cdr3_nt: TGTGCCAGCAGCTTTGATAATGGAGGGCCCACAGATACGCAGTATTTT
d_call: TRBD1; clone_size: many; j_call: TRBJ1-6; v_call: TRBV30; cdr3_aa: CAWSPDRESSPLHF; cdr3_nt: TGTGCCTGGAGCCCCGACAGGGAATCCTCACCCCTCCACTTT
d_call: TRBD2; clone_size: few; j_call: TRBJ2-1; v_call: TRBV3-1; cdr3_aa: CASSQDYTGLAGAGEQFF; cdr3_nt: TGTGCCAGCAGCCAAGACTATACGGGACTAGCGGGGGCCGGCGAGCAGTTCTTC
d_call: .; clone_size: .; j_call: TRBJ2-2; v_call: TRBV19; cdr3_aa: CASSYVRGAGELFF; cdr3_nt: TGTGCCAGTAGTTATGTCCGGGGCGCCGGGGAGCTGTTTTTT
d_call: TRBD2; clone_size: many; j_call: TRBJ2-3; v_call: TRBV6-2/TRBV6-3; cdr3_aa: CASSYSMASGKPDTQYF; cdr3_nt: TGTGCCAGCAGTTACTCGATGGCTAGCGGGAAACCAGATACGCAGTATTTT
d_call: TRBD1; clone_size: .; j_call: TRBJ1-1; v_call: TRBV5-1; cdr3_aa: CASSLQGEGSAFF; cdr3_nt: TGCGCCAGCAGCTTGCAGGGGGAAGGCTCAGCTTTCTTT
d_call: .; clone_size: few; j_call: TRBJ2-1; v_call: TRBV19; cdr3_aa: CASSMPGGSYNEQFF; cdr3_nt: TGTGCCAGTAGTATGCCAGGTGGCTCCTACAATGAGCAGTTCTTC
d_call: .; clone_size: few; j_call: TRBJ2-1; v_call: TRBV27; cdr3_aa: CASSLWVSSSYNEQFF; cdr3_nt: TGTGCCAGCAGTTTATGGGTTTCCAGCTCCTACAATGAGCAGTTCTTC
d_call: .; clone_size: .; j_call: TRBJ1-5; v_call: TRBV10-3; cdr3_aa: CATRGDYDQPQHF; cdr3_nt: TGTGCCACCAGAGGTGACTACGATCAGCCCCAGCATTTT
d_call: TRBD1; clone_size: .; j_call: TRBJ2-7; v_call: TRBV30; cdr3_aa: CAWSGDRGDYEQYF; cdr3_nt: TGTGCCTGGAGTGGCGACAGGGGGGACTACGAGCAGTACTTC
d_call: .; clone_size: .; j_call: TRBJ1-1; v_call: TRBV9; cdr3_aa: CASSVAGAPNTEAFF; cdr3_nt: TGTGCCAGCAGCGTAGCTGGGGCCCCCAACACTGAAGCTTTCTTT
d_call: TRBD2; clone_size: few; j_call: TRBJ2-7; v_call: TRBV4-1; cdr3_aa: CASSQDNSLAGSEQYF; cdr3_nt: TGCGCCAGCAGCCAAGATAACAGTCTAGCGGGTAGCGAGCAGTACTTC